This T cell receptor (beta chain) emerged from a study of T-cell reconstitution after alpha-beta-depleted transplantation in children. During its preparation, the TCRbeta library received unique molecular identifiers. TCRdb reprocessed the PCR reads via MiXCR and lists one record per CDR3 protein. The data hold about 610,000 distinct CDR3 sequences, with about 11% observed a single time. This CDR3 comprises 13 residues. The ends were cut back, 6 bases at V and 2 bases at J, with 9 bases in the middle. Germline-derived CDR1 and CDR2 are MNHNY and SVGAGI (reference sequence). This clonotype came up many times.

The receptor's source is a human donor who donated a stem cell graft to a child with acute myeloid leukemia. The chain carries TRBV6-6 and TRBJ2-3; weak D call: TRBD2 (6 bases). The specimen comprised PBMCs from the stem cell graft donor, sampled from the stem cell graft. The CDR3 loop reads CASRRDLTDTQYF. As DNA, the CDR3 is TGTGCCAGCAGGCGGGACCTCACAGATACGCAGTATTTT.